The TCR beta chain described here comes from a study of shared clonotypes between healthy human individuals. Details on this clone: Its antigen remains unknown.

The germline V gene encodes CDR1 GTSNPN and CDR2 SVGIG (reference sequence). This CDR3 comprises 14 residues. Study-level findings and limits: Non-shared clonotypes displayed generation probabilities falling below those of clonotypes present in all four donors.

Generated by immunoSEQ multiplex PCR, the TCRdb table keeps only in-frame clones and is missing some. The profile shows over 1.5 million clones, 95% to 99% of them singletons. The sequence derives from a man aged 25-45 years in good health. The sequenced sample consisted of naive CD4+ T cells sorted from blood. Subset reported: CD45RA+ positively selected. The chain links TRBV30 to TRBJ2-7; 11 nucleotides agree with TRBD1. The CDR3 sequence: CAYQGGQGAYEQYF. CDR3 DNA: TGTGCTTATCAAGGGGGACAGGGGGCCTACGAGCAGTACTTC.